Detailed here is one T cell receptor beta chain. The target antigen is unknown. The sample is drawn from a study of T cells in Graves' hyperthyroidism and ophthalmopathy. Findings and limits, study-wide: Separation of ophthalmopathy from stable hyperthyroidism was achieved by a 13 V-J model.

This CDR3 contains 16 residues. The ends lost 5 bases at V and 0 bases at J; junction bases unmatched: 6. Amplification of TCR beta CDR3 regions used RNA as the template. Carried out on the TCR CDR3, a first-round RT-PCR used the HTBI primer set. One entry per CDR3 protein results from TCRdb running MiXCR on the multiplex PCR reads. The sample shows about 720,000 distinct CDR3 sequences, 18% of them seen only once. This sequence originates from a woman between 45 and 65 years old with Graves' hyperthyroidism that later progressed to Graves' ophthalmopathy. The chain carries TRBV12-3 or TRBV12-4 and TRBJ1-5, with 8 bases aligning to TRBD1. The specimen sequenced was blood. CDR3 DNA sequence: TGTGCCAGCAGTAAGGACAGGGATTATAGCAATCAGCCCCAGCATTTT. This encodes CASSKDRDYSNQPQHF.